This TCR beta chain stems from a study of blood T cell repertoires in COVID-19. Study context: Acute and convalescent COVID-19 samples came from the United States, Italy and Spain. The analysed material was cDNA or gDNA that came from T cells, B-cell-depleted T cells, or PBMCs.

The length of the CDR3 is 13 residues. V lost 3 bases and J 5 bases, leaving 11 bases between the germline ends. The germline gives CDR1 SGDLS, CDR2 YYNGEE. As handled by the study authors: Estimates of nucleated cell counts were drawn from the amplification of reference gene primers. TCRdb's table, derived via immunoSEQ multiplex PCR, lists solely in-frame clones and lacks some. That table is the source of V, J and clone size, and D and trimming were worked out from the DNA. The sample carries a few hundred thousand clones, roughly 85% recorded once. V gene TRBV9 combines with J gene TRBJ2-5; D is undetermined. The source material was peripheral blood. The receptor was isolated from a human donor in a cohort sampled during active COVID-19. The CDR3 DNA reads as TGTGCCAGCAGCGCTACCTTCTATGAGACCCAGTACTTC. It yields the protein CASSATFYETQYF.